The present TCR beta chain was sequenced within a study of T cell responses to AZD1222 COVID-19 vaccine. About the study: Pooling covered second doses at about 4 or about 12 weeks.

The V segment lost 6 bases and the J segment 5 bases; nucleotides outside the gene matches: 10. The CDR3 is 15 amino acids. Looked up from germline, CDR1 is WSHSY and CDR2 is SAAADI. TCRdb's copy holds only in-frame clones and misses some; the assay was immunoSEQ multiplex PCR. The sample carries fewer than 85,000 clones, approximately 88% recorded once. Turning to this clone: Its antigen remains unknown.

Study results and limitations: Repertoires were sampled only after the peak T cell response. After two AZD1222 doses, spike-specific TCR breadth and depth rose versus day 0. Baseline seropositivity occurred in only a handful of AZD1222 recipients.

The chain is built from TRBV10-2 and TRBJ2-3, with 8 bases fitting TRBD2. The sample here was peripheral blood, taken on day 0 of AZD1222 vaccination. The sequence was obtained from an adult in good health. CDR3 residues: CASRESGSGLDTQYF. The CDR3 bases are TGCGCCAGCAGAGAAAGCGGGAGTGGCTTAGATACGCAGTATTTT.